This T cell receptor (beta chain) was identified during a study of T cell responses to AZD1222 COVID-19 vaccine. Study-wide context: It was second doses at about 4 or about 12 weeks that were pooled.

Germline CDR1 and CDR2: SGHTA and FQGNSA. V trimming: 1 base; J trimming: 1 base; junction bases outside the gene matches: 7. The CDR3 covers 18 residues. Notes on the study in general: Clonal diversity was possibly underestimated; the donors were predominantly white British and more often female.

Of note for this clone: Its antigen is as yet unknown.

Here immunoSEQ multiplex PCR was the method, and the copy in TCRdb shows in-frame clones only, minus some. The sample has about 99,000 clones, roughly 92% seen once. This TCR came from an adult in good health. The J gene is TRBJ2-1, the V gene TRBV7-2, with 10 bases identical to TRBD2. The sequencing used peripheral blood, collected on day 0 of AZD1222 vaccination. The CDR3 here is CASSLEAGGMGSYNEQFF. The DNA of the CDR3 is TGTGCCAGCAGCTTAGAAGCGGGAGGGATGGGGTCCTACAATGAGCAGTTCTTC. The variable domain in full, with the rest retrieved from reference TRBV7-2 and TRBJ2-1, is GAGVSQSPSNKVTEKGKDVELRCDPISGHTALYWYRQSLGQGLEFLIYFQGNSAPDKSGLPSDRFSAERTGGSVSTLTIQRTQQEDSAVYLCASSLEAGGMGSYNEQFFGPGTRLTVL.